The T cell receptor (beta chain) under discussion was sequenced for a study of blood T cell repertoires in COVID-19. Study-level information: Italy, Spain and the United States were the sources of the convalescent and acute COVID-19 samples. Sources were T cells, B-cell-depleted T cells, or PBMCs; the material itself was cDNA or gDNA.

Study processing details: How many nucleated cells were present was estimated from reference gene primer amplification. Some clones are missing from TCRdb's copy, which holds only in-frame ones; the method was immunoSEQ multiplex PCR. Clonal size and the V and J genes are those of that table, whereas D and trimming came from the DNA. The top ten clones hold over 8% of a sample with more than 150,000 clones, roughly 88% of them seen once. The germline CDR1 and CDR2 sequences are SGHRS and YFSETQ. The CDR3 consists of 14 residues. Trimming at V came to 5 bases and at J to 2 bases, leaving 7 bases not matched to a gene.

V is TRBV5-1 and J is TRBJ2-7; 7 bases agree with TRBD2. This clonotype originated in a woman aged 45-65 years with acute or convalescent COVID-19. Sequenced input: peripheral blood. CDR3 bases: TGCGCCAGCAGTTCGCGGGGGTTGACCTACGAGCAGTACTTC. It yields the protein CASSSRGLTYEQYF.